These T cell receptor beta chains were read from a single sample in a study of blood T cell repertoires in COVID-19. The assay was immunoSEQ multiplex PCR, and TCRdb's table has in-frame clones only and misses some. The sample includes approximately 300,000 clones, 85% to 90% of them seen just once. Sequenced sample: peripheral blood. The source is a young woman with COVID-19, enrolled during active disease. Both conserved end residues are trimmed from each CDR3. Clone size, where shown, is once, few, many, or a class for clones that have expanded.

-	TRBV30	AWDRQGLGNQPQH
-	TRBV2	ASSDSRGQGQPQH
-	TRBV5-1	ASSSLLRSSYNEQF
few	TRBV30	AWSGPSRADVTEAF
-	TRBV24-1	ATSDQTSHLGAF
-	TRBV7-9	ASSLNGAIYGYT
-	TRBV5-1	ASSYRGSLNTEAF
-	TRBV11-3	ASSRTGFGYGYT
-	TRBV25-1	ASSVTGSNQPQH
-	TRBV5-1	ASTGQPSNYGYT
-	TRBV9	ASSVEGVVVDTIY
-	TRBV2	ASRPGTGNNQPQH
-	TRBV10-3	AISGGSDEKLF
-	TRBV28	ASREDNSYNEQF
-	TRBV19	ASEQGMNTEAF
once	TRBV19	ASSIGQGVGQPQH
-	TRBV11-3	ASSLENKGSLADYGYT
-	TRBV4-2	ASSQDDSYEQY
-	TRBV19	ASSNFGDRVFSPLH
-	TRBV3-1/TRBV3-2	ASSPGGVSEAF
-	TRBV18	ASSPGFGELF
once	TRBV10-2	ASSGSQETQY
-	TRBV7-2	ASSRGGGETQY
-	TRBV7-8	ASSLGTSGGAGEQY
once	TRBV7-9	ASSPLRNRANEQF
once	TRBV5-1	ASSSQGQTGETQY
-	TRBV2	ASSPTNYGYT
-	TRBV15	ATSRGGVKQETQY
few	TRBV5-6	ASRHPPGHINNEQF
-	TRBV29-1	SVEVGRGLGTEAF
-	TRBV2	ASGGGGSRSEAF
-	TRBV7-9	ASSQRQTGDTEAF
-	TRBV2	ASHRDSDTGELF
-	TRBV4-3	ASSQAGQGLGGELF
once	TRBV5-4	ASSRTGGGSGANVLT
-	TRBV29-1	SVGPELDRYNEQF
-	TRBV18	ASSGLADTEAF
-	TRBV3-1/TRBV3-2	ASGQAGGYNEQF
once	TRBV6-5	ASSPGHLGAF
-	TRBV4-3	ASSRTRGGGSEKLF
-	TRBV25-1	ASSAWDNMNTEAF
-	TRBV4-1	ASSQDSGANYGYT
-	TRBV20-1	SASGRLAVDEQY
-	TRBV2	ASSDYRQAIYGYT
-	TRBV7-2	ASSPGEEKLF
-	TRBV10-3	AISDVTEAF
once	TRBV7-9	ASSLASLNTEAF
-	TRBV20-1	SASQGKRGTFWDTGELF
-	TRBV12-3/TRBV12-4	ASTRGNSPLH
-	TRBV19	ASLGTANYGYT
-	TRBV7-7	ASSLGPIEGSPLH
-	TRBV11-3	ASSRKTSGGSDTQY
-	TRBV19	ASSLPGQGLDGYT
-	TRBV2	ASGGRTETQY
-	TRBV6-5	ASRRQGTNSYEQY
-	TRBV18	ASSPRILPNGFQEGETQY
-	TRBV6-6	ASSYSQGDHSPLH
-	TRBV6-6	ASSYSTAGEAF
-	TRBV9	ASSAGGAGSPLH
-	TRBV11-3	ASSLDYGNTEAF